Listed below are T cell receptor beta chains from one sample, sequenced in a study of shared clonotypes between healthy human individuals. Produced via immunoSEQ multiplex PCR; TCRdb's table is partial and in-frame only. The sample has under 850,000 clones, 72% seen once. The sequenced material came from memory CD4+ T cells sorted from blood. The origin of the receptors is a woman in her thirties in good health. CDR3s include the opening cysteine and the closing phenylalanine or tryptophan. The D gene is left open where the match is weak. Clone size is shown for a subset of rows, as once, few, many or a class of expanded clone.

V gene,J gene,D gene,clone size,CDR3 protein,CDR3 DNA
TRBV18,TRBJ2-7,.,few,CASSFLSSSEQYF,TGTGCCAGCTCGTTCCTCTCTTCATCCGAGCAGTACTTC
TRBV5-1,TRBJ1-2,.,many,CASHHSGDSNYGYTF,TGCGCCAGCCACCACTCGGGGGATTCTAACTATGGCTACACCTTC
TRBV29-1,TRBJ2-2,.,.,CSVDGDTGEPFF,TGCAGCGTTGACGGGGACACCGGGGAGCCGTTTTTT
TRBV6-1,TRBJ1-5,TRBD1,many,CASSGLGTANQPQHF,TGTGCCAGCAGCGGCCTTGGGACAGCCAATCAGCCCCAGCATTTT
TRBV6-1,TRBJ2-7,.,.,CASSEDLFGQYF,TGTGCCAGCAGTGAAGACCTTTTCGGGCAGTACTTC
TRBV5-4,TRBJ2-7,.,.,CASSWAGATYEQYF,TGTGCCAGCAGCTGGGCAGGGGCGACCTACGAGCAGTACTTC
TRBV5-5,TRBJ1-4,.,.,CASSREQGVDEKLFF,TGTGCCAGCAGCAGGGAGCAAGGGGTCGATGAAAAACTGTTTTTT
TRBV2,TRBJ1-6,.,.,CASSDLGGANSPLHF,TGTGCCAGCAGTGATCTGGGGGGGGCTAATTCACCCCTCCACTTT
TRBV29-1,TRBJ2-7,TRBD2,.,CSVEPRSGSFEQYF,TGCAGCGTTGAACCCCGTAGCGGGAGCTTCGAGCAGTACTTC
TRBV7-6,TRBJ1-1,.,few,CASSYARENTEAFF,TGTGCCAGCAGCTACGCTCGGGAGAACACTGAAGCTTTCTTT
TRBV6-5,TRBJ1-1,.,.,CAAGRNTEAFF,TGTGCCGCGGGAAGGAACACTGAAGCTTTCTTT
TRBV2,TRBJ2-7,.,few,CASSEVGGAFDEQYF,TGTGCCAGCAGTGAAGTTGGCGGGGCGTTCGACGAGCAGTACTTC
TRBV5-4,TRBJ2-5,TRBD1,few,CATGQDLSAQYF,TGTGCCACGGGACAGGACCTTTCGGCCCAGTACTTC
TRBV5-1,TRBJ2-5,TRBD2,.,CASSLDGRRETQYF,TGCGCCAGCAGCTTGGACGGGAGGAGGGAGACCCAGTACTTC
TRBV6-5,TRBJ1-2,TRBD1,.,CASSSTGDYGYTF,TGTGCCAGCAGTTCGACAGGGGACTATGGCTACACCTTC
TRBV21-1,TRBJ2-7,.,.,CASSPQREGPHEQYF,TGTGCCAGCAGCCCGCAGCGGGAGGGCCCCCACGAGCAGTACTTC
TRBV11-2,TRBJ1-2,TRBD1,.,CASSLRTGTSFGYGYTF,TGTGCCAGCAGCCTAAGGACAGGGACTTCTTTCGGGTATGGCTACACCTTC
TRBV5-1,TRBJ2-1,.,.,CASSLAVSSYNEQFF,TGCGCCAGCAGCCTCGCTGTGAGCTCCTACAATGAGCAGTTCTTC
TRBV28,TRBJ2-7,TRBD2,.,CASSTSLLAGSYEQYF,TGTGCCAGCAGCACCTCTTTACTAGCGGGTAGCTACGAGCAGTACTTC
TRBV4-1,TRBJ1-2,TRBD1,.,CASSESPGTGGYGYTF,TGCGCCAGCAGCGAAAGCCCCGGGACAGGCGGGTATGGCTACACCTTC
TRBV2,TRBJ1-1,.,.,CASSHGHTEAFF,TGTGCCAGCAGCCATGGACACACTGAAGCTTTCTTT
TRBV4-1,TRBJ2-1,.,.,CASSQGRTGREYNEQFF,TGCGCCAGCAGCCAAGGGAGAACAGGGAGGGAATACAATGAGCAGTTCTTC
TRBV2,TRBJ2-7,TRBD1,few,CASNPGQGAYEQYF,TGTGCCAGCAACCCGGGACAGGGGGCCTACGAGCAGTACTTC
TRBV7-2,TRBJ2-1,.,few,CASSLGPGVIWNEQFF,TGTGCCAGCAGCTTAGGTCCAGGGGTAATTTGGAATGAGCAGTTCTTC
TRBV7-9,TRBJ2-3,.,.,CASSSDLQGSTDTQYF,TGTGCCAGCAGCTCGGACTTACAGGGCTCCACAGATACGCAGTATTTT
TRBV2,TRBJ1-1,.,.,CASRGRTVNLQAFF,TGTGCCAGCCGAGGGAGGACAGTTAACCTCCAAGCTTTCTTT
TRBV5-1,TRBJ2-1,.,few,CASSLPRSSYNEQFF,TGCGCCAGCAGCTTGCCCAGGAGCTCCTACAATGAGCAGTTCTTC